What follows is one T cell receptor beta chain and its context. This entry is derived from a study of blood T cell repertoires in COVID-19. The method was immunoSEQ multiplex PCR; TCRdb's version includes in-frame clones alone and lacks a portion of them. Of 350,000 to 400,000 clones in the sample, almost 90% are singletons; the top ten hold about 6.5%. CDR1 SGHDT and CDR2 YYEEEE come from the germline V gene. V shed 5 bases and J shed 2 bases, with 7 bases lying between them. This CDR3 is 12 amino acids long. The rearrangement uses TRBV5-6 and TRBJ2-5, with D possibly matching TRBD1 (5 bases). The sequence was collected from a man aged 18 to 35 with active or convalescent COVID-19. Input material: peripheral blood. Here the CDR3 reads CASRRQQETQYF. The CDR3, as DNA: TGTGCCAGCAGACGACAGCAAGAGACCCAGTACTTC.